This T cell receptor (beta chain) was obtained from a study of blood T cell repertoires in COVID-19. Study background: PBMCs, B-cell-depleted T cells, or T cells provided the cDNA or gDNA that made up the material.

CDR3 length equals 11 residues. From germline, CDR1 is MNHNY and CDR2 SVGAGI (reference sequence). Trimming pared 6 bases from V and 8 bases from J, leaving 10 bases between. Methods used by the authors: Amplifying reference gene primers gave estimates of nucleated cell counts. The assay was immunoSEQ multiplex PCR, and TCRdb's table has in-frame clones only and misses some. V and J calls and clone size are given by that table; D and trimming were obtained from the DNA. This table holds roughly 230,000 clones, about 85% found once. Those enrolled, adults aged roughly 18 to 89 years, came from 24 US areas. People in the exposed group encountered a COVID-19 case within 2 weeks before entering the study.

The rearrangement joins TRBV6-6 to TRBJ1-2; the D is unclear. Sequenced input: PBMCs or T cells enriched from blood (not recorded which). The sequence was obtained from a woman aged 45 to 65 who had been exposed to COVID-19. The CDR3 coding sequence is TGTGCCAGCAGGAAAGACTTGGGCTACACCTTC. It encodes CASRKDLGYTF.